This TCR beta chain was sequenced for a study of STAT5B mutations in CD4+ large granular lymphocyte leukemia. Study-level findings and limits: Approximately 25% of private leukemic clonotypes occurred rarely in other patients' non-leukemic repertoires.

V lost 0 bases to trimming and J lost 6 bases, with 11 bases between them. This CDR3 has 15 amino acids. Germline V lookup: CDR1 KGHSH, CDR2 LQKENI. Clones were read by immunoSEQ multiplex PCR, and TCRdb kept only the in-frame ones, dropping some. The sample has fewer than 45,000 clones, approximately 83% seen once. A remark on this clone: Antigen specificity is unknown.

Source material: CD4+ T cells from blood buffy coats. This chain connects TRBV18 to TRBJ2-2, with D hard to call. The receptor was derived from a human donor in good health. The CDR3 DNA sequence: TGTGCCAGCTCACCACCAAATAGCTACGCCGGGGAGCTGTTTTTT. Translated: CASSPPNSYAGELFF.